This TCR beta chain emerged from a study of beta chain features in type 1 diabetes. Blood was drawn once from each donor into heparinised tubes. The draws averaged roughly 120 mL. Study-level points and caveats: Patients with type 1 diabetes showed fewer VDJ junction insertions and more deletions. Here, the possible influence of HLA type (on TCRB rearrangement) remained unresolved.

This clone was observed a few times. Its cognate antigen is unknown. Sequencing targeted expressed TCRB transcripts, as all isolated RNA had been reverse transcribed. Produced via immunoSEQ multiplex PCR; TCRdb's table is partial and in-frame only. The sample carries approximately 340,000 clones, approximately 16% recorded once. The CDR3 has 13 amino acids. In germline, CDR1 is KGHSH, CDR2 LQKENI. Trimming shortened V by 10 bases and J by 0 bases, and 12 bases separated the two germline ends. The clonotype comes from a woman aged 18-29 years in good health. Sequencing input: naive CD4+ T cells from blood. This chain uses TRBV18 with TRBJ1-2; D not certain. The chain's CDR3 is CATVAASNYGYTF. The CDR3 DNA reads as TGTGCCACCGTGGCGGCTTCTAACTATGGCTACACCTTC. Looking up the rest from reference TRBV18 and TRBJ1-2 gives the full variable domain: NAGVMQNPRHLVRRRGQEARLRCSPMKGHSHVYWYRQLPEEGLKFMVYLQKENIIDESGMPKERFSAEFPKEGPSILRIQQVVRGDSAAYFCATVAASNYGYTFGSGTRLTVV.